Presented here are 5 T cell receptor beta chains from one specimen sequenced in a study of T cells in Graves' hyperthyroidism and ophthalmopathy. The CDR3 regions of TCR beta were amplified from RNA transcripts. HTBI primers were used for first-round RT-PCR of the TCR CDR3. TCRdb passed the multiplex PCR reads through MiXCR, listing each CDR3 protein once. Of 500,000 to 600,000 distinct CDR3 sequences listed, under 60% are singletons. The sequencing sample was made of peripheral blood or thyroid tissue (not recorded which). Receptors originate from a woman aged 18-35 years with Graves' hyperthyroidism.

There are many counts of this clonotype. The chain is built from TRBV5-5 and TRBJ2-7; no firm D call. The CDR3 spans 13 residues. Germline assignment: CDR1 SGHKS and CDR2 YYEKEE (reference sequence). V dropped 2 bases and J dropped 1 base, with 7 bases sitting between them. CDR3 nucleotides: TGTGCCAGCAGCTTTGAAAATTCCTACGAGCAGTACTTC. Its translation: CASSFENSYEQYF.

This clonotype was seen many times. The V call is TRBV14, the J call TRBJ1-2; TRBD1 agrees at 10 bases. Per germline, CDR1 SGHDN and CDR2 FVKESK. This CDR3 spans 15 amino acids. Trimming at V came to 4 bases and at J to 6 bases, leaving 8 bases not matched to a gene. Written as DNA, the CDR3 is TGTGCCAGCAGCCGTCCCGGGACAGGGGACGATGGCTACACCTTC. Translating it yields CASSRPGTGDDGYTF.

This clonotype was observed many times. The chain carries TRBV4-1 and TRBJ2-5, with 9 bases matching TRBD2. Looked up from germline, CDR1 is MGHRA and CDR2 is YSYEKL. Trimming cost V 6 bases and J 3 bases; bases outside gene matches: 5. This CDR3 spans 14 amino acids. CDR3 sequence reads: CASSLAGVEETQYF. CDR3 DNA: TGCGCCAGCAGTTTAGCGGGAGTGGAAGAGACCCAGTACTTC.

The J gene is TRBJ1-6, the V gene TRBV15; 7 bases are shared with TRBD1. V lost 1 base to trimming and J lost 15 bases; unmatched junction nucleotides: 12. The CDR3 runs 15 residues. From germline, CDR1 is LNHNV and CDR2 YYDKDF (reference sequence). CDR3 DNA sequence: TGTGCCACCAGCAGAGCTGCCAGGGGGAATCGGCACCTCCACTTT. Translated: CATSRAARGNRHLHF.

As regards this clonotype: A much larger clone sits a single nucleotide away, making a read error possible. The chain employs TRBV19 and TRBJ1-5, with TRBD1 identical over 8 bases. The CDR3 runs to 18 residues. The germline V gene encodes CDR1 LNHDA and CDR2 SQIVND (reference sequence). V lost 6 bases to trimming and J lost 2 bases; unmatched junction nucleotides: 15. CDR3 nucleotide sequence: TGTGCCAGTAGCCGCGTACAGGGGGACCGATATGGCAATCAGCCCCAGCATTTT. It is translated as CASSRVQGDRYGNQPQHF.